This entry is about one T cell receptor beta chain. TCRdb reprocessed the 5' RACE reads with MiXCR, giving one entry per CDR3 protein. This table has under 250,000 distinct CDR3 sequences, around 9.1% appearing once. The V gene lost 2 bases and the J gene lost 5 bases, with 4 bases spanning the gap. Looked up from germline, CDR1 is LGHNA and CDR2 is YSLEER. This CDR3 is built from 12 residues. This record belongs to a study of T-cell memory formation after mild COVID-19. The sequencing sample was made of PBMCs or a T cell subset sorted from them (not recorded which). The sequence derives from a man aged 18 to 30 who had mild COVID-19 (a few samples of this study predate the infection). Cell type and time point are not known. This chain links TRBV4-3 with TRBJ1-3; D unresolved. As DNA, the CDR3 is TGCGCCAGCAGCCAAAACAGAAACACCATATATTTT. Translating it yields CASSQNRNTIYF.